Below, one T cell receptor beta chain is given with its context. What it binds is not known. This specimen comes from a study of blood T cells in healthy people across ages. Study findings and constraints: Roughly linearly, TCR beta diversity per million T cells fell as age increased.

The use of a sample-barcoded 5' primer and a J-beta primer mix characterized a second PCR of about 7 to 12 cycles. Each CDR3 protein gets one entry after TCRdb re-called the 5' RACE reads with MiXCR. This table holds some 1.5 million distinct CDR3 sequences, under 30% found once. This CDR3 spans 16 amino acids. Trimming took off 2 bases at V and 1 base at J, with 14 bases between the two ends. Donors ranged from about 6 to 95 years old and were healthy Caucasians in Russia. Every sample had a minimum of 6.5 million PBMCs isolated. Per sample, at least 6 micrograms of total RNA were extracted. The clonotype originates from a woman in her twenties or thirties in good health. Input material: blood. The chain joins TRBV12-3 or TRBV12-4 to TRBJ1-2; TRBD1 might be the D (5 bases). The CDR3 DNA follows: TGTGCCAGCAGTTTAAAGACGGGGACCCTTAACTATGGCTACACCTTC. Translating it yields CASSLKTGTLNYGYTF.